The rows below give T cell receptor beta chains drawn from one sample of a study of blood T cell repertoires in COVID-19. TCRdb keeps only in-frame clones here, not all; method: immunoSEQ multiplex PCR. In the table there are 130,000 to 150,000 clones, around four fifths of which are singletons. The sequenced sample consisted of peripheral blood. The receptors originated from a woman aged 40 to 55 with active or convalescent COVID-19. Each CDR3 is given with its conserved first and last residue. Fields, in order: D gene, J gene, CDR3 length, V gene, CDR3 DNA, CDR3 protein. D genes are given only for firm matches.

d_gene: NA
j_gene: TRBJ2-3
len: 11
v_gene: TRBV28
CDR3nt: TGTGCCAGCAGTTCGGCAGATACGCAGTATTTT
CDR3aa: CASSSADTQYF

d_gene: NA
j_gene: TRBJ2-4
len: 15
v_gene: TRBV28
CDR3nt: TGTGCCAGCAGTCCTATCCCCCGCGGGCGGAACATTCAGTACTTC
CDR3aa: CASSPIPRGRNIQYF

d_gene: NA
j_gene: TRBJ1-1
len: 17
v_gene: TRBV14
CDR3nt: TGTGCCAGCAGCCAAGTCTCCCGAACAGGGTTTAACACTGAAGCTTTCTTT
CDR3aa: CASSQVSRTGFNTEAFF

d_gene: TRBD1
j_gene: TRBJ1-4
len: 15
v_gene: TRBV11-2
CDR3nt: TGTGCCAGCAGCTCCCGGCTGACAGGGGCTGAAAAACTGTTTTTT
CDR3aa: CASSSRLTGAEKLFF

d_gene: TRBD1
j_gene: TRBJ1-2
len: 15
v_gene: TRBV28
CDR3nt: TGTGCCAGCAGTTTGCAGGAGGGACAGCCCTATGGCTACACCTTC
CDR3aa: CASSLQEGQPYGYTF

d_gene: TRBD1
j_gene: TRBJ1-3
len: 18
v_gene: TRBV5-6
CDR3nt: TGTGCCAGCAGCTCCCTATCGGACAGGGGGAGCTCTGGAAACACCATATATTTT
CDR3aa: CASSSLSDRGSSGNTIYF

d_gene: NA
j_gene: TRBJ1-1
len: 14
v_gene: TRBV11-2
CDR3nt: TGTGCCAGCAGCGTACAGGGTGCCTCGCCTTTGACTTTCTTT
CDR3aa: CASSVQGASPLTFF

d_gene: TRBD1
j_gene: TRBJ2-3
len: 16
v_gene: TRBV4-1
CDR3nt: TGCGCCAGCAGCCAAGAGGGACAGGGGGTATGGGATACGCAGTATTTT
CDR3aa: CASSQEGQGVWDTQYF

d_gene: NA
j_gene: TRBJ1-2
len: 13
v_gene: TRBV29-1
CDR3nt: TGCAGCGCCGAGGTCAGATTTAACTATGGCTACACCTTC
CDR3aa: CSAEVRFNYGYTF

d_gene: NA
j_gene: TRBJ1-2
len: 14
v_gene: TRBV18
CDR3nt: TGTGCCAGCTCACCAGAGGGCCTTAACTATGGCTACACCTTC
CDR3aa: CASSPEGLNYGYTF